Listed below are T cell receptor beta chains from one sample, sequenced in a study of post-analysis software for immune sequencing data. MiXCR, applied by TCRdb to the PCR reads, yields one record per CDR3 protein. The sample consists of 740,000 or so distinct CDR3 sequences, approximately 53% of them appearing once. The sample taken for sequencing was blood. All receptors come from a girl aged 10 to 17 with multiple sclerosis. CDR3s include the opening cysteine and the closing phenylalanine or tryptophan. A D gene is named only where the DNA matches it firmly. Size is omitted from some rows. Given values are once, few, many or a class for expanded clones.

>-|TRBV7-7|TRBJ2-4|once|13
CASSLELDREQYF
TGTGCTAGCAGCTTAGAACTCGATCGGGAGCAGTACTTC
>TRBD2|TRBV7-2|TRBJ2-1|-|15
CASSPLAGGGNEQFF
TGTGCCAGCAGCCCCTTAGCGGGAGGAGGCAATGAGCAGTTCTTC
>-|TRBV5-4|TRBJ2-1|-|15
CASSFGPESRHEQFF
TGTGCCAGCAGCTTCGGACCAGAGAGTCGCCATGAGCAGTTCTTC
>TRBD1|TRBV5-1|TRBJ1-6|-|15
CASSRSTGEGSPLHF
TGCGCCAGCAGCCGATCGACAGGGGAAGGGTCACCCCTCCACTTT
>TRBD1|TRBV5-1|TRBJ2-7|few|17
CASSSRIGQGVSYEQYF
TGCGCCAGCAGCTCGAGGATTGGACAGGGAGTATCCTACGAGCAGTACTTC
>TRBD2|TRBV6-5|TRBJ2-2|-|20
CASSYSFLAGASRLTGELFF
TGTGCCAGCAGTTACTCGTTTCTAGCGGGGGCTTCACGCCTAACCGGGGAGCTGTTTTTT
>-|TRBV12-3/TRBV12-4|TRBJ1-2|-|14
CASSSGPPNYGYTF
TGTGCCAGCAGTTCCGGGCCTCCAAACTATGGCTACACCTTC
>-|TRBV2|TRBJ2-3|-|16
CASSEGGALLTDTQYF
TGTGCCAGCAGTGAAGGAGGTGCTCTACTCACAGATACGCAGTATTTT
>-|TRBV27|TRBJ1-2|-|13
CASSFFRNYGYTF
TGTGCCAGCAGTTTTTTTCGGAACTATGGCTACACCTTC
>-|TRBV5-1|TRBJ1-6|-|15
CASSRDGTYNSPLHF
TGCGCCAGCAGCCGGGACGGTACTTATAATTCACCCCTCCACTTT
>-|TRBV18|TRBJ1-1|few|13
CASSATENTEAFF
TGTGCCAGCTCAGCTACAGAGAACACTGAAGCTTTCTTT